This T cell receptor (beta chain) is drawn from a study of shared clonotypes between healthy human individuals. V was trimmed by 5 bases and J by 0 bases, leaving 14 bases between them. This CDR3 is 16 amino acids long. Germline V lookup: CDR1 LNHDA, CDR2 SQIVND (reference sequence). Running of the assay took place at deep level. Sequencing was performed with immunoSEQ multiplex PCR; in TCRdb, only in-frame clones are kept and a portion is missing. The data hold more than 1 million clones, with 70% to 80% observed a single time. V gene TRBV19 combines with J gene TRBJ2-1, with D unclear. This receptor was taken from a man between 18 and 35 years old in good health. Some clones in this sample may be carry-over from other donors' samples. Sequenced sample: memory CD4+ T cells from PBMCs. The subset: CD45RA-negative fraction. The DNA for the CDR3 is TGTGCCAGTAGTGAGTTTCAGCTTACCTCCTACAATGAGCAGTTCTTC. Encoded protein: CASSEFQLTSYNEQFF.